These 9 T cell receptor beta chains came from one sample sequenced in a study of blood T cell repertoires in COVID-19. TCRdb's copy holds only in-frame clones and misses some; the assay was immunoSEQ multiplex PCR. The profile shows roughly 110,000 clones, approximately 80% of them singletons. Input material: peripheral blood. Every receptor here comes from a human donor in a cohort sampled during active COVID-19.

V and J are TRBV4-2 and TRBJ2-3; 8 bases are a match to TRBD2. Germline trimming cut 3 bases from V and 4 bases from J; bases unmatched to any gene: 12. Germline values: CDR1 LGHNA, CDR2 YNFKEQ. The CDR3 spans 17 residues. CDR3 nucleotides: TGTGCCAGCAGCCAGGAAGTAATAGCGGGATCAGCAGATACGCAGTATTTT. Translation gives CASSQEVIAGSADTQYF.

This clone was recorded once. For the CDR3, the DNA is TGTGCCAGTAGTCAACAGGGGCGTCAGCCCCAGCATTTT. Amino acids: CASSQQGRQPQHF. The genes are TRBV19 and TRBJ1-5, with 7 positions matching TRBD1. This CDR3 spans 13 amino acids. Germline-derived CDR1 and CDR2 are LNHDA and SQIVND (reference sequence). With V trimmed by 5 bases and J by 6 bases, 4 bases remained unmatched.

V usage is TRBV9 and J usage is TRBJ2-1, with a possible D match to TRBD1 (6 bases). The length of the CDR3 is 15 residues. V gave up 3 bases and J gave up 4 bases, with 14 bases separating them. The V gene's germline CDR1 is SGDLS and CDR2 YYNGEE. The chain's CDR3 is CASSAGQSLYNEQFF. CDR3 DNA: TGTGCCAGCAGCGCCGGACAGTCTCTTTACAATGAGCAGTTCTTC.

V and J are TRBV9 and TRBJ2-1; TRBD1 is a possible D gene (7 bases). CDR1 is SGDLS, CDR2 YYNGEE, per germline. The ends were cut back, 2 bases at V and 0 bases at J, with 18 bases in the middle. The CDR3 spans 18 residues. CDR3 loop: CASSVGQGGSSSYNEQFF. Written as DNA, the CDR3 is TGTGCCAGCAGCGTGGGCCAGGGGGGCTCTAGCTCCTACAATGAGCAGTTCTTC. The variable domain in full, with the rest retrieved from reference TRBV9 and TRBJ2-1, is DSGVTQTPKHLITATGQRVTLRCSPRSGDLSVYWYQQSLDQGLQFLIQYYNGEERAKGNILERFSAQQFPDLHSELNLSSLELGDSALYFCASSVGQGGSSSYNEQFFGPGTRLTVL.

The rearrangement links TRBV28 to TRBJ2-5; 10 nucleotides line up with TRBD2. The CDR3 is 18 residues long. With 7 bases clipped from V and 2 bases from J, the junction kept 16 bases outside the gene matches. Germline CDR1 and CDR2: MDHEN and SYDVKM. Here the CDR3 DNA reads TGTGCCAGCACCTTTGGAGGGGTAGCGGGAGGTTTTCAAGAGACCCAGTACTTC. It translates to CASTFGGVAGGFQETQYF. The full variable domain, its missing parts supplied by reference TRBV28 and TRBJ2-5, is DVKVTQSSRYLVKRTGEKVFLECVQDMDHENMFWYRQDPGLGLRLIYFSYDVKMKEKGDIPEGYSVSREKKERFSLILESASTNQTSMYLCASTFGGVAGGFQETQYFGPGTRLLVL.

This chain connects TRBV30 to TRBJ1-2; D ambiguous. The V and J ends lost 3 bases and 1 base respectively, with 9 bases between them. The CDR3 contains 13 residues. CDR1 and CDR2 (germline): GTSNPN, SVGIG (reference sequence). As DNA, the CDR3 is TGTGCCTGGAGCCTACAGAGTAACTATGGCTACACCTTC. Protein product: CAWSLQSNYGYTF.

This chain links TRBV11-3 with TRBJ2-7; a weak D match, TRBD2 (5 bases). V was clipped by 8 bases and J by 6 bases, with 14 bases between them. The CDR3 length is 12 residues. The germline V gene has CDR1 SGHNT and CDR2 YENEEA. CDR3 amino acids: CASAGGPREQYF. The CDR3 bases are TGTGCCAGCGCGGGCGGGCCCCGCGAGCAGTACTTC.

This clone is a singleton in its sample. The chain carries TRBV2 and TRBJ2-3; 7 bases agree with TRBD2. CDR1 SNHLY and CDR2 FYNNEI come from the germline V gene. This CDR3 contains 15 residues. Losses at the gene ends were 6 bases for V and 2 bases for J; bases not matched to a gene: 8. This CDR3 is CASSRDYYLTDTQYF. For the CDR3, the DNA is TGTGCCAGCAGCCGGGACTACTACCTCACAGATACGCAGTATTTT.

This clone was seen once. The chain is built from TRBV4-2 and TRBJ2-5; D is perhaps TRBD2 (7 bases). This CDR3 has 15 residues. Germline V gives CDR1 LGHNA, CDR2 YNFKEQ. V lost 4 bases and J 5 bases, leaving 17 bases between the germline ends. The DNA for the CDR3 is TGTGCCAGCAGCCGTTCTGGGGGGGCATCGGAGACCCAGTACTTC. It encodes CASSRSGGASETQYF.